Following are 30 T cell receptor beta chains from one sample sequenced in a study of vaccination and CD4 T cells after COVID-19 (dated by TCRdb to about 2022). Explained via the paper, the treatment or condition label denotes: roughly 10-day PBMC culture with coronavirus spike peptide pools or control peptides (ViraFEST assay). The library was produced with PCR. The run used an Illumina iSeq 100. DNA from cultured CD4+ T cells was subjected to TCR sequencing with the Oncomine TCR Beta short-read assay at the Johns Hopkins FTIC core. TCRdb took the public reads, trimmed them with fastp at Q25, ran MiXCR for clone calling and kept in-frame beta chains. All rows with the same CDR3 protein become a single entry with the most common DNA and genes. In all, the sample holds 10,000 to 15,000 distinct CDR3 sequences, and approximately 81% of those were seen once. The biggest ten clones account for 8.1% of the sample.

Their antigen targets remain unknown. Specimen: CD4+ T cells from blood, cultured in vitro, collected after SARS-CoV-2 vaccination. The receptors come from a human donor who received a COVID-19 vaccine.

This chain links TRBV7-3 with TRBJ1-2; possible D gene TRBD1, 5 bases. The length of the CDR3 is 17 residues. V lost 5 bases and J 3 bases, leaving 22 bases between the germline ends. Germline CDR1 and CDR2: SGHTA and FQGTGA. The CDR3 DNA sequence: TGTGCCAGCAGCCCTCTCGGGGCAGGGAGGACGGACTATGGCTACACCTTC. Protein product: CASSPLGAGRTDYGYTF.

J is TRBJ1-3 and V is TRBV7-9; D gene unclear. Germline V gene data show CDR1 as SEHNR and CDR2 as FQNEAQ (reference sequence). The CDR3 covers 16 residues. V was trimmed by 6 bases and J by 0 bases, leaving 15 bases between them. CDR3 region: CASRPDGRHSGNTIYF. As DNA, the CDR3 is TGTGCCAGCAGACCAGACGGCCGGCACTCTGGAAACACCATATATTTT.

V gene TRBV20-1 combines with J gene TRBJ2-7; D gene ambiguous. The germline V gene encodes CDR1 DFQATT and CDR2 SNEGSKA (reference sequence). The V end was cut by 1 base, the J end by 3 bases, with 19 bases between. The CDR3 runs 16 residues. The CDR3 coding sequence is TGCAGTGCTAGAGGTGAAGGTTCAGGTCCGTTCTACGAGCAGTACTTC. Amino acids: CSARGEGSGPFYEQYF.

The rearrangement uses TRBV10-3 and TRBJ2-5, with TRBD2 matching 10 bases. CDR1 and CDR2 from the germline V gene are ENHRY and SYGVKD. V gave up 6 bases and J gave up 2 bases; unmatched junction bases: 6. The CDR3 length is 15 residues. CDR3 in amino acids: CAIRPGLAEQETQYF. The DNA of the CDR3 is TGTGCCATCAGACCCGGACTAGCGGAACAAGAGACCCAGTACTTC.

The CDR3 loop is CASSHRTRNTEAFF. In DNA form, the CDR3 reads TGTGCCAGCAGCCACAGGACTCGGAACACTGAAGCTTTCTTT. The chain links TRBV7-2 to TRBJ1-1; D perhaps matches TRBD1 (5 bases). Trimming left V 5 bases short and J 1 base short, with 11 bases between. The germline gives CDR1 SGHTA, CDR2 FQGNSA. This CDR3 comprises 14 residues.

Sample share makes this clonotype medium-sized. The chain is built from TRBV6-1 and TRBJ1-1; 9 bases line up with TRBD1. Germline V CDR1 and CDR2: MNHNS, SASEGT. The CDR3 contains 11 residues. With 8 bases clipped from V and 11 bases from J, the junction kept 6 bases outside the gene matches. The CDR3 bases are TGTGCCAGCTCGTTACAGGGGGCTGCTTTCTTT. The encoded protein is CASSLQGAAFF.

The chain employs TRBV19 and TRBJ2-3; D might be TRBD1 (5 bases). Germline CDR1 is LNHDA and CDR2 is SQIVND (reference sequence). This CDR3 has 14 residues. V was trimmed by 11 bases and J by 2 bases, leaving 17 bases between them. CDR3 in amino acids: CASEDSFNTDTQYF. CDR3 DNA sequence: TGTGCCTCCGAAGACAGTTTCAACACAGATACGCAGTATTTT.

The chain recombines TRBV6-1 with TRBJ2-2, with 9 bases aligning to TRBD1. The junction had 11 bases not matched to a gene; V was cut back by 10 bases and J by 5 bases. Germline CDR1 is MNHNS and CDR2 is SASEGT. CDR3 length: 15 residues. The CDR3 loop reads CAITTGTGRTGELFF. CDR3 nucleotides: TGTGCCATCACTACCGGGACAGGGAGGACCGGGGAGCTGTTTTTT.

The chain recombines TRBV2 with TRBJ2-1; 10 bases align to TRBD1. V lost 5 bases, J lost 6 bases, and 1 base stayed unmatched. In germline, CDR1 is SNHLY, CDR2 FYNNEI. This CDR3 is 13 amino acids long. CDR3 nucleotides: TGTGCCAGCAGTTGGACAGGGGGCAATGAGCAGTTCTTC. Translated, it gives CASSWTGGNEQFF.

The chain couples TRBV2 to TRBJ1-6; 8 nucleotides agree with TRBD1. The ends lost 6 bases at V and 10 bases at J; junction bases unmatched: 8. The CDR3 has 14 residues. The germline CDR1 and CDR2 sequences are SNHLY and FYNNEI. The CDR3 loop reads CASREDREGSPLHF. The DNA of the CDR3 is TGTGCCAGCAGGGAGGACAGGGAAGGATCACCCCTCCACTTT.

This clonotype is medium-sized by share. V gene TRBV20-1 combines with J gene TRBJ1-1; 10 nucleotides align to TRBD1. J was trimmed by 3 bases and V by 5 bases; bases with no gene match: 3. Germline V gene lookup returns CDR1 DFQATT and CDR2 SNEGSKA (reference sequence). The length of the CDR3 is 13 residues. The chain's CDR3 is CSAWDRGYTEAFF. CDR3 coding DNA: TGCAGTGCTTGGGACAGGGGATACACTGAAGCTTTCTTT.

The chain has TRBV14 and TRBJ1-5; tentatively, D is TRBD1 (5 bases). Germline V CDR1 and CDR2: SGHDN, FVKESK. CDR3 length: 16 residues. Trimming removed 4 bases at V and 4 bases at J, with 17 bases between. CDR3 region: CASSPVPGPGNQPQHF. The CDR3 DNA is TGTGCCAGCAGCCCCGTTCCGGGACCGGGTAATCAGCCCCAGCATTTT.

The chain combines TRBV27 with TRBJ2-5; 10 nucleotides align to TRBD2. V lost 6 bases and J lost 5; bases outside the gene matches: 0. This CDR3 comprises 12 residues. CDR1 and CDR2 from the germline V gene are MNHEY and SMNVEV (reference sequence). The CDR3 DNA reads TGTGCCAGCAGAGCGGGGGGGGAGACCCAGTACTTC. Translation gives CASRAGGETQYF.

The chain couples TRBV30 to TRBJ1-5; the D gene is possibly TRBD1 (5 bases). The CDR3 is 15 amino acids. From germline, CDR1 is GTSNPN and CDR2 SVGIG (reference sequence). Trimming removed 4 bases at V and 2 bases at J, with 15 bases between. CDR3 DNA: TGTGCCTGGAATAGGGACTTTGGGGGCAATCAGCCCCAGCATTTT. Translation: CAWNRDFGGNQPQHF.

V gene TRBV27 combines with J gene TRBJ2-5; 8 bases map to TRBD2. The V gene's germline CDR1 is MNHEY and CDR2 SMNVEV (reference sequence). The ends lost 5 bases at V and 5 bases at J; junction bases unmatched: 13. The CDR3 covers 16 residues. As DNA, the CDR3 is TGTGCCAGCAGTCCGACTCGGACTAGCTTTCCCGAGACCCAGTACTTC. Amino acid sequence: CASSPTRTSFPETQYF.

CDR3 nucleotide sequence: TGTGCCAGCAGTTACCCCACAGGGGGCTCGAACACTGAAGCTTTCTTT. Translation: CASSYPTGGSNTEAFF. V usage is TRBV6-5 and J usage is TRBJ1-1, with 9 bases identical to TRBD1. V trimming: 2 bases; J trimming: 1 base; junction bases outside the gene matches: 5. Per germline, CDR1 MNHEY and CDR2 SVGAGI. This CDR3 is 16 amino acids long.

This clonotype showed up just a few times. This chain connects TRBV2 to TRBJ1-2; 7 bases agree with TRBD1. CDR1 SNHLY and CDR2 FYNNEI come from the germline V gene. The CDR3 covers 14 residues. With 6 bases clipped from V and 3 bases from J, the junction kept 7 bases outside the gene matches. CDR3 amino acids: CASSPRTGDYGYTF. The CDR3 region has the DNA TGTGCCAGCAGCCCCAGGACAGGCGACTATGGCTACACCTTC.

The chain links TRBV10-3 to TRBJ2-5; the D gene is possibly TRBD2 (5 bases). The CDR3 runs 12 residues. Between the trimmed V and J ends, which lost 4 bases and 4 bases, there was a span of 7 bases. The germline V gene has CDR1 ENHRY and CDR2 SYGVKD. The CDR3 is CAISVAGETQYF. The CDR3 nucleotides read TGTGCCATCAGTGTGGCGGGAGAGACCCAGTACTTC.

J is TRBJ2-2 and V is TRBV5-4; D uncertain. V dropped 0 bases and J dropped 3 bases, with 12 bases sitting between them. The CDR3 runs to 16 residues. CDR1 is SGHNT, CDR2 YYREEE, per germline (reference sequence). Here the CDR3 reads CASSLVSGMDTGELFF. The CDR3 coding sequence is TGTGCCAGCAGCTTGGTCTCGGGTATGGACACCGGGGAGCTGTTTTTT.

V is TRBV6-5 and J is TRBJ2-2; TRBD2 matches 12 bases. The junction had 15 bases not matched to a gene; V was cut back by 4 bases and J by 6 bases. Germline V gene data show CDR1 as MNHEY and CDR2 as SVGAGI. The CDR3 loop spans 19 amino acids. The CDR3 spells CASSSLGLAGGPVSGELFF. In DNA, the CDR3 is TGTGCCAGCAGTTCCCTCGGTCTAGCGGGGGGGCCTGTCTCCGGGGAGCTGTTTTTT.

This CDR3 is CASSYSVQGDTEAFF. CDR3 coding DNA: TGTGCCAGCAGTTACTCGGTTCAAGGGGACACTGAAGCTTTCTTT. This chain uses TRBV6-5 with TRBJ1-1, with D possibly matching TRBD1 (5 bases). CDR3 size: 15 residues. Trimming took off 0 bases at V and 3 bases at J, with 11 bases between the two ends. Per the germline V gene, CDR1 is MNHEY and CDR2 is SVGAGI.

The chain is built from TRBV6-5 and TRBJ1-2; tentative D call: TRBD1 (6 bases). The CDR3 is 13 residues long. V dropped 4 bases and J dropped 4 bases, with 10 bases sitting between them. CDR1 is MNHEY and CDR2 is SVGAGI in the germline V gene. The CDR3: CASSSDRSYGYTF. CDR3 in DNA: TGTGCCAGCAGTTCAGACAGGTCCTATGGCTACACCTTC.

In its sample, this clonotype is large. The CDR3: CASSDHGGQTYGYTF. The CDR3 DNA follows: TGTGCCAGCAGCGATCACGGGGGGCAGACGTATGGCTACACCTTC. The gene calls are TRBV6-1 and TRBJ1-2, with D perhaps matching TRBD1 (6 bases). This CDR3 contains 15 residues. The V gene lost 6 bases and the J gene lost 5 bases, with 19 bases spanning the gap. Germline CDR1 and CDR2: MNHNS and SASEGT.

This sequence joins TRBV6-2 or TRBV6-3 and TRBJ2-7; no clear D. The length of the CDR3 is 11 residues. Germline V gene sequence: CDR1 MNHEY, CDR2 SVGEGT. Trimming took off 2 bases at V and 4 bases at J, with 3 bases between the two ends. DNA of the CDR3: TGTGCCAGCAGTTACCTATACGAGCAGTACTTC. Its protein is CASSYLYEQYF.

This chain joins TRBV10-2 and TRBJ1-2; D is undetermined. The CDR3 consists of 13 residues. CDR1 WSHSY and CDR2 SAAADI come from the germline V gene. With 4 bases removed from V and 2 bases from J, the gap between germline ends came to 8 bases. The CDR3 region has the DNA TGCGCCAGCAGTGGACGGGTCAACTATGGCTACACCTTC. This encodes CASSGRVNYGYTF.

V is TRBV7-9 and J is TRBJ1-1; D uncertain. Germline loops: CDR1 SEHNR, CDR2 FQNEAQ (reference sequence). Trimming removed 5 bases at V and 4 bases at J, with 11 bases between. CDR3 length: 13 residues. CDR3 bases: TGTGCCAGCAGCAACCCTAAAAGCACTGAAGCTTTCTTT. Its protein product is CASSNPKSTEAFF.

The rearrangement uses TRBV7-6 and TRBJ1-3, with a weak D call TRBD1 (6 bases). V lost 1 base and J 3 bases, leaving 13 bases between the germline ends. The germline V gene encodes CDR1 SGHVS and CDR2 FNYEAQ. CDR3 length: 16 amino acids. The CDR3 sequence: CASSLVEPGVGNTIYF. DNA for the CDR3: TGTGCCAGCAGCTTAGTAGAGCCAGGGGTTGGAAACACCATATATTTT.

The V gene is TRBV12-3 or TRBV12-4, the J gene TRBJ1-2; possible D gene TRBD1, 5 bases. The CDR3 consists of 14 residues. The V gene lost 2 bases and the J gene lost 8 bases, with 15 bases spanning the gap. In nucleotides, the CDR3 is TGTGCCAGCAGTTTACAGGGAAGTGTCCTAGGCTACACCTTC. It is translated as CASSLQGSVLGYTF.

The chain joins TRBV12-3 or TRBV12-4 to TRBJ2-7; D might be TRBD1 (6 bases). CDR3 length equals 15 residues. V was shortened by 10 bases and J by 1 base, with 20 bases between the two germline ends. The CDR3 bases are TGTGCCACTAAGGGACGGACCCAGGGGTCCTACGAGCAGTACTTC. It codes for CATKGRTQGSYEQYF.

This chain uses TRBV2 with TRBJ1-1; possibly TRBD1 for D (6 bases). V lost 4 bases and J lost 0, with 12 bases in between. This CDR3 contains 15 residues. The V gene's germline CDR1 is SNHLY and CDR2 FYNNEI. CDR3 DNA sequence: TGTGCCAGCAGTGGGCACAGGGTAATGAACACTGAAGCTTTCTTT. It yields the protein CASSGHRVMNTEAFF.